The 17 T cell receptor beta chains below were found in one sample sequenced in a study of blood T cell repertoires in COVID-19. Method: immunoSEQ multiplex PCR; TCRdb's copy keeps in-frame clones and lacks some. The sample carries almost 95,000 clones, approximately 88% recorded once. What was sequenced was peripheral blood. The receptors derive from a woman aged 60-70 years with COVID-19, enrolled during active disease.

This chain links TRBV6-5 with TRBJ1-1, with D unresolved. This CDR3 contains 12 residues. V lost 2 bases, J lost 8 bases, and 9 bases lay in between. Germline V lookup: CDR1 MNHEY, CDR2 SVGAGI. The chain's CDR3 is CASSYPGGEAFF. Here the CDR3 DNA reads TGTGCCAGCAGTTACCCCGGAGGGGAAGCTTTCTTT.

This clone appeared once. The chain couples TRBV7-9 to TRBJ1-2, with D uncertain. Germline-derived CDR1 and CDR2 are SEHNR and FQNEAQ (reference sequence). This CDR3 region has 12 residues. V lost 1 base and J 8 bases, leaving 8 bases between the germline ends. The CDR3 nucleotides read TGTGCCAGCAGCTTAGAAGGAGAGGGCTACACCTTC. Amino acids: CASSLEGEGYTF.

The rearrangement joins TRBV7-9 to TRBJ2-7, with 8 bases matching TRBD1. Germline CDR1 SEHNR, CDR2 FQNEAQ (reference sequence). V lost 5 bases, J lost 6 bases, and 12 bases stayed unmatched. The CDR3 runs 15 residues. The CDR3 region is CASSRPNRGSFEQYF. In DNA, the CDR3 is TGTGCCAGCAGCCGTCCAAACAGGGGGTCTTTCGAGCAGTACTTC. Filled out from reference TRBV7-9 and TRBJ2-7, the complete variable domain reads DTGVSQNPRHKITKRGQNVTFRCDPISEHNRLYWYRQTLGQGPEFLTYFQNEAQLEKSRLLSDRFSAERPKGSFSTLEIQRTEQGDSAMYLCASSRPNRGSFEQYFGPGTRLTVT.

CDR3 sequence: CASSQEGTGKNTEAFF. The CDR3 DNA reads TGTGCCAGCAGCCAAGAAGGGACAGGCAAGAACACTGAAGCTTTCTTT. The chain uses TRBV3-1 (or the pseudogene TRBV3-2) and TRBJ1-1; 8 bases are shared with TRBD1. J lost 1 base, V lost 0 bases, and 4 bases had no gene match. Germline V gene lookup returns CDR1 LGHDT and CDR2 YNNKEL (reference sequence). There are 16 residues in the CDR3.

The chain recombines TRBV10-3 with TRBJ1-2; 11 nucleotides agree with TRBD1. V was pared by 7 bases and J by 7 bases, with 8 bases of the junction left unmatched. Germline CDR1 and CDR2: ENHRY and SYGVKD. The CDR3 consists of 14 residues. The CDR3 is CAITQGQGVGGYTF. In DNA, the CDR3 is TGTGCCATCACCCAGGGACAGGGGGTGGGTGGCTACACCTTC.

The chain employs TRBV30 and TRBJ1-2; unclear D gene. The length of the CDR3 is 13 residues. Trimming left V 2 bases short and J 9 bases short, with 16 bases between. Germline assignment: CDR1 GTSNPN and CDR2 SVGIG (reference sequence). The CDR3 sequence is CAWSYSEGLSYTF. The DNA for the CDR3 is TGTGCCTGGAGTTATTCGGAGGGTTTAAGCTACACCTTC.

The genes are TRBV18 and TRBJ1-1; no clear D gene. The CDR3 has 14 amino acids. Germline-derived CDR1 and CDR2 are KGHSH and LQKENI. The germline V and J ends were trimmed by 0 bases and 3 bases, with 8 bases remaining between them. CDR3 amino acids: CASSPPYSYTEAFF. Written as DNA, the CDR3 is TGTGCCAGCTCACCACCGTACAGCTACACTGAAGCTTTCTTT.

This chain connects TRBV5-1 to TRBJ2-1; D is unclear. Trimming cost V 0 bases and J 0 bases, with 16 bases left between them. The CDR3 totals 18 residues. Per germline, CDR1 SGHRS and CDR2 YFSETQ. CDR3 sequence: CASSLAINSRTSYNEQFF. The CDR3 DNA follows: TGCGCCAGCAGCTTGGCCATAAACTCCCGAACCTCCTACAATGAGCAGTTCTTC.

The CDR3 sequence is CASSLGSLAGGRNEQFF. The CDR3 nucleotides are TGTGCCAGCAGTTTAGGGTCCTTAGCGGGGGGGCGGAATGAGCAGTTCTTC. The chain couples TRBV27 to TRBJ2-1; 11 bases agree with TRBD2. Unmatched junction bases numbered 10, after V lost 2 bases and J lost 7 bases. Germline V gene lookup returns CDR1 MNHEY and CDR2 SMNVEV (reference sequence). This CDR3 comprises 17 residues.

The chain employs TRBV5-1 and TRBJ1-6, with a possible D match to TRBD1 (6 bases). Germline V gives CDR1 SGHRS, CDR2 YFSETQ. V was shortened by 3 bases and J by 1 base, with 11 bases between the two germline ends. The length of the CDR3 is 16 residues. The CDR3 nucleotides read TGCGCCAGCAGCTCGGGACACCAATCCTATAATTCACCCCTCCACTTT. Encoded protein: CASSSGHQSYNSPLHF.

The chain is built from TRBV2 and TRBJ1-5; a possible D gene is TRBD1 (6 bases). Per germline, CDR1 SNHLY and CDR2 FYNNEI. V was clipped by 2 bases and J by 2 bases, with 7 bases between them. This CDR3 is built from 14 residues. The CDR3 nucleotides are TGTGCCAGCAGTGAAAGGACAGGCAATCAGCCCCAGCATTTT. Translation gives CASSERTGNQPQHF. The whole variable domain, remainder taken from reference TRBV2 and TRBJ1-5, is EPEVTQTPSHQVTQMGQEVILRCVPISNHLYFYWYRQILGQKVEFLVSFYNNEISEKSEIFDDQFSVERPDGSNFTLKIRSTKLEDSAMYFCASSERTGNQPQHFGDGTRLSIL.

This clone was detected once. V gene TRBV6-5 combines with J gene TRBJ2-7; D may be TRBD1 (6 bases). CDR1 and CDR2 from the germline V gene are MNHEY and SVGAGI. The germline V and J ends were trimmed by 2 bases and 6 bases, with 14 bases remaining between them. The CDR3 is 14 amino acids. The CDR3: CASSYLRQDVEQYF. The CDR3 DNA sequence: TGTGCCAGCAGTTACCTGAGACAGGACGTCGAGCAGTACTTC.

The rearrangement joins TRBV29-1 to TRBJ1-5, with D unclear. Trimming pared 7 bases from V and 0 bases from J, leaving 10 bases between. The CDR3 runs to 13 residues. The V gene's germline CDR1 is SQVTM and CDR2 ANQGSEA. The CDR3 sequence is CSASGSSNQPQHF. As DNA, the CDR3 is TGCAGCGCCTCGGGGAGTAGCAATCAGCCCCAGCATTTT. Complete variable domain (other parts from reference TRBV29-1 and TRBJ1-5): SAVISQKPSRDICQRGTSLTIQCQVDSQVTMMFWYRQQPGQSLTLIATANQGSEATYESGFVIDKFPISRPNLTFSTLTVSNMSPEDSSIYLCSASGSSNQPQHFGDGTRLSIL.

The CDR3 bases are TGTGCCAGCAGTGAAAGTAGGGGAGACAGGGGGCGCATCTACTATGGCTACACCTTC. Encoded protein: CASSESRGDRGRIYYGYTF. The rearrangement uses TRBV6-1 and TRBJ1-2, with TRBD1 identical over 10 bases. The V gene end was trimmed by 2 bases and the J gene end by 3 bases; junction bases not matched to a gene: 15. CDR1 MNHNS and CDR2 SASEGT come from the germline V gene. CDR3 length: 19 amino acids.

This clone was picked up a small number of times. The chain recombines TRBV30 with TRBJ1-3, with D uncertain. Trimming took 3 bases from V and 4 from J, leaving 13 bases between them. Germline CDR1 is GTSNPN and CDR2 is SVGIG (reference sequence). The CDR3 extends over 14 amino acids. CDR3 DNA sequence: TGTGCCTGGAGCCCCTACGCGCTGGGAAACACCATATATTTT. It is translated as CAWSPYALGNTIYF.

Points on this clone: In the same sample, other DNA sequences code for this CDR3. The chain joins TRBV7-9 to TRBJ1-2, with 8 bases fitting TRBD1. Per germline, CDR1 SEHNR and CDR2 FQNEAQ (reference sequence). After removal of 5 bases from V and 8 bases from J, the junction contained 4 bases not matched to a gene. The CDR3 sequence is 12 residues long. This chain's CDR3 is CASSGQGYGYTF. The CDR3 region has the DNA TGTGCCAGCAGCGGACAGGGATACGGCTACACCTTC. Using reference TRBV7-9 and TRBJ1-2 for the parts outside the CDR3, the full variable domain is DTGVSQNPRHKITKRGQNVTFRCDPISEHNRLYWYRQTLGQGPEFLTYFQNEAQLEKSRLLSDRFSAERPKGSFSTLEIQRTEQGDSAMYLCASSGQGYGYTFGSGTRLTVV.

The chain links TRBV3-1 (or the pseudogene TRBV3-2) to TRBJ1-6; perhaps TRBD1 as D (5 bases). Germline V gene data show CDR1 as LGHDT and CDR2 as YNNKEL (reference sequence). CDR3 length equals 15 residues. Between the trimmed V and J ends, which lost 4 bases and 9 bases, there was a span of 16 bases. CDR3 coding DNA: TGTGCCAGCAGCCCCCTGGTTGGGGGGGGTTCACCCCTCCACTTT. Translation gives CASSPLVGGGSPLHF.